This T cell receptor (beta chain) was obtained from a study of T cell responses to AZD1222 COVID-19 vaccine. Study-wide background: Recipients boosted at about 4 weeks or about 12 weeks are pooled.

The CDR3 runs to 13 residues. In germline, CDR1 is SGHRS, CDR2 YFSETQ. The V end was cut by 2 bases, the J end by 6 bases, with 12 bases between. Assay used: immunoSEQ multiplex PCR; TCRdb lists only in-frame clones, some missing. The data contain nearly 110,000 clones, about 93% of them seen just once; the ten biggest clones take up roughly a fifth. Sample: peripheral blood, taken on day 0 of AZD1222 vaccination. The chain carries TRBV5-1 and TRBJ2-7; perhaps TRBD2 as D (6 bases). The origin of this receptor is an adult in good health. Here the CDR3 reads CASSFGGSAEQYF. CDR3 DNA: TGCGCCAGCAGCTTTGGAGGGTCAGCCGAGCAGTACTTC.